This T cell receptor beta chain appears in the sequencing data of a study of identical twins. Findings and caveats of the study: Instead of following the same donors, the conclusions were based on cross-sectional statistical analysis.

This CDR3 spans 13 amino acids. V lost 0 bases and J lost 11; bases outside the gene matches: 6. Germline values: CDR1 LGHNA, CDR2 YNFKEQ. Only healthy Caucasians were included as donors. For this clonotype: Its antigen is undetermined.

MiXCR was run by TCRdb on the 5' RACE reads, yielding one entry per CDR3 protein. This sample has 1.5 million to 2 million distinct CDR3 sequences; around 33% occur once, and the top ten carry approximately 0.25%. The specimen sequenced was cord blood. J is TRBJ2-7 and V is TRBV4-2, with 8 positions matching TRBD2. The sequence was obtained from a newborn girl in good health. CDR3 in DNA: TGTGCCAGCAGCCAAGAAGGAAGCGGGAGTAAGTACTTC. Translated, it gives CASSQEGSGSKYF.